This T cell receptor (beta chain) was documented in a study of T cells after yellow fever vaccination (dated 2019 in TCRdb). Background for the entire study: Libraries from fractions with low cell numbers were prepared with the SMART-Seq v4 Ultra Low Input RNA kit. To follow T-cell clones before and after both primary and booster YFV17D yellow fever vaccination, bulk TCR alpha and beta repertoires underwent longitudinal sequencing. Two healthy male donors, one aged 18 to 29 and one aged 30 to 40 years, made up the cohort. Blood was drawn at multiple timepoints before and after primary and secondary immunization, with bulk PBMC replicates and cell subsets isolated.

What the study reported, not specific to this receptor: Computational filtering was needed because FACS-sorted repertoires could contain abundant contaminating clonotypes from the bulk population. A small fraction of clonotypes appeared in both the CD4 and CD8 compartments, likely as a result of convergent recombination. After the booster, most clones that had expanded after primary vaccination were detected again (around 97% of CD4 and around nine tenths of CD8), suggesting broad maintenance of memory. The secondary T-cell response was weaker than the primary response but faster, peaking on day 5 instead of day 15. Only a couple of donors were included in the study, so the extent to which the findings can be generalized is limited.

A few counts support this clonotype. The antigen it binds to is not known. No base-level quality is on record; no much larger clone is a single base apart. This specimen's treatment or condition label, interpreted: live attenuated yellow fever vaccine strain. PBMCs were isolated from peripheral blood using a standard Ficoll-Paque protocol. Dynabeads CD4 and CD8 positive selection kits were used to isolate CD4 and CD8 T-cell fractions. RNA was extracted with TriZol from bulk PBMCs, CD4 and CD8 fractions, and dextramer-positive and dextramer-negative fractions. From the germline V gene, CDR1 is LGHNA and CDR2 is YSLEER. Inclusive of the bounding cysteine and phenylalanine, the CDR3 is 14 residues long. The DNA shown is the 42-base CDR3, in frame from base 1. Cut back by 3 bases and 2 bases, the V and J ends lie 10 bases apart. TCR cDNA was made using 5'RACE template switching, a step that added a universal primer site and unique molecular identifiers. Priming of cDNA synthesis was performed from both the TCR alpha and TCR beta constant segments. Library amplification involved two PCR steps, and the second step added sample barcodes and sequencing adapters. Sequencing of the libraries was done on either Illumina HiSeq 2500 (2x100 bp) or NovaSeq (2x150 bp). Turning to the authors' computational methods: Demultiplexing of reads and collapsing into UMI consensus sequences were performed with MIGEC, and V(D)J alignment was carried out with MiXCR. Vaccine-responding clonotypes were defined with edgeR using replicate PBMC samples, requiring FDR below 0.01 and a log2 fold change above 5 up to day 15. CD4 or CD8 identity was assigned to each bulk clonotype according to whether the clonotype was present at higher abundance in the sequenced CD4 repertoire or the sequenced CD8 repertoire. TCRdb reran the public reads through fastp at Q25 and MiXCR, keeping productive beta chains. CDR3 protein sequences are deduplicated, and each keeps its most common genes and DNA. TCRdb's processing, not the authors' own work, is the source of the V and J calls. Within this sample are around 160,000 distinct CDR3 sequences, with around 7% of them counted one time only. The ten biggest clones cover around 2.3% of the sample.

Source: CD4+ T cells sorted from PBMCs, taken around 5 days after the first yellow fever vaccination. The V and J genes are TRBV4-3 and TRBJ1-2; no D segment can be confidently identified. The sequence came from a man younger than 35 who received the YFV17D yellow fever vaccine. The CDR3 loop reads CASSQGGVNYGYTF. The DNA sequence follows: TGCGCCAGCAGCCAGGGCGGAGTCAACTATGGCTACACCTTC.